A single sample gave rise to the 29 T cell receptor beta chains below, sequenced in a study of blood T cell repertoires in COVID-19. Sequenced by immunoSEQ multiplex PCR; TCRdb stores in-frame clones only, minus some. The table records a few hundred thousand clones, 70% to 90% of them present only once. Sequences were obtained from PBMCs or T cells enriched from blood (not recorded which). The receptor source for this set is a woman in her fifties or sixties who had recovered from COVID-19.

The V gene is TRBV19, the J gene TRBJ1-5; 7 positions agree with TRBD1. The CDR3 spans 14 residues. The J segment lost 5 bases and the V segment lost 7 bases, leaving 8 bases of the junction unmatched. Germline V gene lookup returns CDR1 LNHDA and CDR2 SQIVND (reference sequence). The CDR3 DNA sequence: TGTGCCAGTATTCTCCGACAGGGTGATCAGCCCCAGCATTTT. Amino acids: CASILRQGDQPQHF.

The V and J genes are TRBV5-1 and TRBJ2-5; 11 bases match TRBD1. Unmatched junction bases numbered 6, after V lost 0 bases and J lost 5 bases. CDR3 length: 16 residues. CDR1 and CDR2 (germline): SGHRS, YFSETQ. The CDR3 loop reads CASSLVGQGAGETQYF. CDR3 coding DNA: TGCGCCAGCAGCTTGGTAGGACAGGGGGCTGGGGAGACCCAGTACTTC.

The rearrangement links TRBV6-6 to TRBJ1-2; D call uncertain. The CDR3 extends over 13 amino acids. V was shortened by 7 bases and J by 4 bases, with 13 bases between the two germline ends. Germline assignment: CDR1 MNHNY and CDR2 SVGAGI (reference sequence). The CDR3 bases are TGTGCCAGCACCCTACAGCAAACCTATGGCTACACCTTC. It encodes CASTLQQTYGYTF.

This chain links TRBV2 with TRBJ1-2; no reliable D call. Deletions cut 6 bases from V and 5 bases from J, with 13 bases between. This CDR3 region has 13 residues. Per germline, CDR1 SNHLY and CDR2 FYNNEI. DNA for the CDR3: TGTGCCAGCAGACCCGGTCCTTTTTATGGCTACACCTTC. Protein product: CASRPGPFYGYTF.

This CDR3 reads CASSLALAGGREQYF. The CDR3 DNA is TGCGCCAGCAGCTTGGCCCTAGCGGGGGGGCGCGAGCAGTACTTC. The chain has TRBV5-1 and TRBJ2-7; 12 nucleotides match TRBD2. J lost 6 bases, V lost 0 bases, and 4 bases had no gene match. Looked up from germline, CDR1 is SGHRS and CDR2 is YFSETQ. This CDR3 comprises 15 residues.

The chain recombines TRBV4-2 with TRBJ1-5; 10 bases are shared with TRBD1. V was clipped by 1 base and J by 8 bases; unmatched bases: 2. The CDR3 spans 14 residues. Germline CDR1 is LGHNA and CDR2 is YNFKEQ. The CDR3 reads CASSQGDRGEPQHF. DNA for the CDR3: TGTGCCAGCAGCCAAGGGGACAGGGGTGAGCCCCAGCATTTT.

This clone was detected only a few times. This chain uses TRBV10-3 with TRBJ1-2, with TRBD1 matching 8 bases. V gave up 5 bases and J gave up 13 bases; unmatched junction bases: 9. The CDR3 covers 12 residues. CDR1 and CDR2 from the germline V gene are ENHRY and SYGVKD. The CDR3 DNA is TGTGCCATCAGTCGGAATACAGGGGGAAGCACCTTC. Protein: CAISRNTGGSTF.

This clone showed up just once. This chain links TRBV2 with TRBJ1-2; D call uncertain. CDR3 size: 10 residues. Germline assignment: CDR1 SNHLY and CDR2 FYNNEI. V shed 4 bases and J shed 9 bases, with 6 bases lying between them. The CDR3 nucleotides are TGTGCCAGCAGTGGCGTCAGCTACACCTTC. Protein: CASSGVSYTF.

The J gene is TRBJ2-5, the V gene TRBV29-1; TRBD2 aligns across 9 bases. The trim removed 4 bases at V and 1 base at J, leaving 4 bases unmatched. Germline assignment: CDR1 SQVTM and CDR2 ANQGSEA. This CDR3 comprises 14 residues. The CDR3 sequence is CSVAKRGAQETQYF. The CDR3 DNA sequence: TGCAGCGTTGCCAAGCGGGGGGCCCAAGAGACCCAGTACTTC.

The chain combines TRBV7-9 with TRBJ2-3; 14 positions match TRBD2. This CDR3 contains 16 residues. The ends lost 3 bases at V and 5 bases at J; junction bases unmatched: 4. Germline V CDR1 and CDR2: SEHNR, FQNEAQ (reference sequence). CDR3 coding DNA: TGTGCCAGCAGCTTTCCGACTAGCGGGGGGGGAGATACGCAGTATTTT. Translating gives CASSFPTSGGGDTQYF.

This clone was seen once. The CDR3 loop is CASSLAGQNNEKLFF. The CDR3 region has the DNA TGCGCCAGCAGCTTGGCGGGACAGAACAATGAAAAACTGTTTTTT. The rearrangement links TRBV5-1 to TRBJ1-4, with 7 bases matching TRBD1. The junction had 4 bases not matched to a gene; V was cut back by 0 bases and J by 5 bases. Per germline, CDR1 SGHRS and CDR2 YFSETQ. The CDR3 is 15 residues long.

The table lists this clone with a count of one. The rearrangement uses TRBV4-1 and TRBJ2-2; D remains ambiguous. V gave up 5 bases and J gave up 8 bases, with 15 bases separating them. The germline V gene encodes CDR1 MGHRA and CDR2 YSYEKL. The CDR3 is made up of 14 amino acids. CDR3 amino acids: CASSLLAGWGELFF. The CDR3 nucleotides are TGCGCCAGCAGCTTATTGGCTGGCTGGGGGGAGCTGTTTTTT.

The V and J genes are TRBV5-1 and TRBJ2-4; the match to TRBD1 covers 9 bases. V lost 6 bases to trimming and J lost 7 bases; unmatched junction nucleotides: 11. CDR3 size: 15 residues. Germline V gene data show CDR1 as SGHRS and CDR2 as YFSETQ. For the CDR3, the DNA is TGCGCCAGCACACCCCGGACAGGGGTAGGGAACATTCAGTACTTC. This translates into CASTPRTGVGNIQYF.

The genes are TRBV12-2 and TRBJ2-7; TRBD2 reflects the table's D call only, with no check against the DNA. TRBV12-2 corresponds to a pseudogene. The CDR3 sequence is 17 residues long. CDR3 residues: CASRLPLLAGFSYEQYF. In nucleotides, the CDR3 is TGTGCAAGTCGCTTACCCCTTCTAGCGGGGTTCTCCTACGAGCAGTACTTC.

This clone was counted a single time. This chain connects TRBV19 to TRBJ1-1; maybe TRBD1 (5 bases). CDR1 LNHDA and CDR2 SQIVND come from the germline V gene (reference sequence). CDR3 size: 12 residues. With 5 bases removed from V and 3 bases from J, the gap between germline ends came to 7 bases. CDR3 coding DNA: TGTGCCAGTAGTTGGGGGGACACTGAAGCTTTCTTT. As protein: CASSWGDTEAFF.

V gene TRBV5-1 combines with J gene TRBJ2-3; the D gene is possibly TRBD1 (5 bases). The CDR3 has 12 amino acids. V gave up 3 bases and J gave up 9 bases, with 11 bases separating them. CDR1 and CDR2 (germline): SGHRS, YFSETQ. The CDR3 coding sequence is TGCGCCAGCAGCTCCAGGGAAAACACGCAGTATTTT. Translating gives CASSSRENTQYF.

The chain joins TRBV18 to TRBJ1-4; 7 positions match TRBD1. V dropped 3 bases and J dropped 7; count of bases not matched to a gene: 5. This CDR3 is 14 amino acids long. Germline CDR1 reads KGHSH; CDR2 reads LQKENI. Here the CDR3 reads CASSPTGFGEKLFF. CDR3 in DNA: TGTGCCAGCTCACCGACAGGGTTCGGTGAAAAACTGTTTTTT. The full variable domain, rest sourced from reference TRBV18 and TRBJ1-4, is NAGVMQNPRHLVRRRGQEARLRCSPMKGHSHVYWYRQLPEEGLKFMVYLQKENIIDESGMPKERFSAEFPKEGPSILRIQQVVRGDSAAYFCASSPTGFGEKLFFGSGTQLSVL.

V and J are TRBV7-2 and TRBJ2-7, with a tentative D call TRBD2 (6 bases). CDR1 SGHTA and CDR2 FQGNSA come from the germline V gene. The CDR3 contains 16 residues. Between the trimmed V and J ends, which lost 5 bases and 6 bases, there was a span of 23 bases. The CDR3 loop reads CASSRGQASASGEQYF. CDR3 nucleotides: TGTGCCAGCAGCAGAGGGCAGGCTAGCGCGAGCGGCGAGCAGTACTTC.

The chain carries TRBV15 and TRBJ1-5; D uncertain. The CDR3 sequence is 13 residues long. CDR1 and CDR2 from the germline V gene are LNHNV and YYDKDF (reference sequence). Trimming stripped 4 bases from V and 4 bases from J, with 8 bases between. The CDR3 sequence is CATSNRGNQPQHF. DNA of the CDR3: TGTGCCACCAGCAACCGGGGAAATCAGCCCCAGCATTTT.

This sequence joins TRBV30 and TRBJ2-7; TRBD1 agrees at 7 bases. The V segment lost 2 bases and the J segment 1 base; nucleotides outside the gene matches: 2. This CDR3 has 13 amino acids. Germline loops: CDR1 GTSNPN, CDR2 SVGIG (reference sequence). CDR3 sequence reads: CAWSRQGSYEQYF. DNA for the CDR3: TGTGCCTGGAGTAGACAGGGATCCTACGAGCAGTACTTC.

The chain employs TRBV5-6 and TRBJ1-2; 8 bases match TRBD1. There are 14 residues in the CDR3. Germline CDR1 SGHDT, CDR2 YYEEEE. J was trimmed by 6 bases and V by 4 bases; bases with no gene match: 8. The CDR3 loop is CASSLKTGVHGYTF. CDR3 DNA: TGTGCCAGCAGCCTAAAGACAGGGGTGCATGGCTACACCTTC.

This chain links TRBV11-3 with TRBJ2-3; 7 bases match TRBD1. This CDR3 is 14 amino acids long. Germline loops: CDR1 SGHNT, CDR2 YENEEA. V was clipped by 5 bases and J by 4 bases; unmatched bases: 6. The CDR3 reads CASSPGQISDTQYF. For the CDR3, the DNA is TGTGCCAGCAGCCCGGGACAGATCTCAGATACGCAGTATTTT.

The chain employs TRBV10-2 and TRBJ1-6, with 10 bases aligning to TRBD1. The length of the CDR3 is 16 residues. Germline assignment: CDR1 WSHSY and CDR2 SAAADI. CDR3 sequence reads: CVRDRGFPPYNSPLHF. CDR3 bases: TGCGTCCGGGACAGGGGATTTCCGCCCTATAATTCACCCCTCCACTTT.

This chain links TRBV6-5 with TRBJ2-7, with no clear D. This CDR3 contains 14 residues. CDR1 MNHEY and CDR2 SVGAGI come from the germline V gene. Between the trimmed V and J ends, which lost 4 bases and 0 bases, there was a span of 10 bases. CDR3 bases: TGTGCCAGCAGTTCGACCTACAGCTCCTACGAGCAGTACTTC. It specifies CASSSTYSSYEQYF.

V gene TRBV13 combines with J gene TRBJ2-1; TRBD2 matches 9 bases. Germline CDR1 PRHDT, CDR2 FYEKMQ (reference sequence). The CDR3 is 16 amino acids. V lost 1 base and J lost 3; bases outside the gene matches: 4. DNA of the CDR3: TGTGCCAGCAGCTTAGTAAGCGGGGGGTACTACAATGAGCAGTTCTTC. Protein product: CASSLVSGGYYNEQFF.

The V call is TRBV6-1, the J call TRBJ2-2, with TRBD1 matching 9 bases. This CDR3 has 16 residues. V lost 0 bases and J lost 5; bases outside the gene matches: 4. CDR1 MNHNS and CDR2 SASEGT come from the germline V gene. The CDR3 bases are TGTGCCAGCAGTGAAGCGGGGACAGGGCAGACCGGGGAGCTGTTTTTT. It specifies CASSEAGTGQTGELFF.

The chain recombines TRBV19 with TRBJ1-5, with no clear D. Germline CDR1 reads LNHDA; CDR2 reads SQIVND (reference sequence). CDR3 length: 14 amino acids. The V and J ends lost 10 bases and 0 bases respectively, with 13 bases between them. In nucleotides, the CDR3 is TGTGCCACCTCTTCCGGGTATAGCAATCAGCCCCAGCATTTT. Translated, it gives CATSSGYSNQPQHF.

The chain couples TRBV11-2 to TRBJ2-2; D is perhaps TRBD2 (6 bases). Looked up from germline, CDR1 is SGHAT and CDR2 is FQNNGV. The CDR3 sequence is 16 residues long. Trimming left V 1 base short and J 6 bases short, with 15 bases between. In DNA, the CDR3 is TGTGCCAGCAGCTTAGGGCGGGGCCGGGGCCCCGGGGAGCTGTTTTTT. This codes for CASSLGRGRGPGELFF.

This chain connects TRBV7-9 to TRBJ1-6; 11 bases map to TRBD1. Trimming at V came to 4 bases and at J to 10 bases, leaving 6 bases not matched to a gene. This CDR3 comprises 15 residues. Germline V gene lookup returns CDR1 SEHNR and CDR2 FQNEAQ (reference sequence). The CDR3 DNA sequence: TGTGCCAGCAGCTCGGACAGGGGGCCGGTGTCACCCCTCCACTTT. Encoded protein: CASSSDRGPVSPLHF. The whole variable domain, filled in from reference TRBV7-9 and TRBJ1-6, reads DTGVSQNPRHKITKRGQNVTFRCDPISEHNRLYWYRQTLGQGPEFLTYFQNEAQLEKSRLLSDRFSAERPKGSFSTLEIQRTEQGDSAMYLCASSSDRGPVSPLHFGNGTRLTVT.